This TCR beta chain emerged from a study of blood T cell repertoires in COVID-19. Study-level background: Acute-phase and convalescent COVID-19 samples originated in the United States, Italy and Spain. The cDNA or gDNA used as material had been derived from T cells, B-cell-depleted T cells, or PBMCs.

Study processing details: Amplification with reference gene primers provided the estimates of nucleated cell counts. Libraries were prepared by immunoSEQ multiplex PCR; TCRdb keeps only in-frame clonotypes and omits some of them. That table supplies the V and J calls and clone size; D and trimming were determined from the DNA. The sample carries under 300,000 clones, roughly 90% recorded once. CDR3 length: 15 amino acids. Germline CDR1 reads SGHTA; CDR2 reads FQGNSA. With 5 bases clipped from V and 1 base from J, the junction kept 6 bases outside the gene matches. This chain joins TRBV7-2 and TRBJ1-2, with 8 bases matching TRBD1. Sample: peripheral blood. This TCR derives from a woman in her thirties or forties who had recovered from COVID-19. The CDR3 is CASSPRQGRNYGYTF. The DNA of the CDR3 is TGTGCCAGCAGCCCACGACAGGGGCGTAACTATGGCTACACCTTC.